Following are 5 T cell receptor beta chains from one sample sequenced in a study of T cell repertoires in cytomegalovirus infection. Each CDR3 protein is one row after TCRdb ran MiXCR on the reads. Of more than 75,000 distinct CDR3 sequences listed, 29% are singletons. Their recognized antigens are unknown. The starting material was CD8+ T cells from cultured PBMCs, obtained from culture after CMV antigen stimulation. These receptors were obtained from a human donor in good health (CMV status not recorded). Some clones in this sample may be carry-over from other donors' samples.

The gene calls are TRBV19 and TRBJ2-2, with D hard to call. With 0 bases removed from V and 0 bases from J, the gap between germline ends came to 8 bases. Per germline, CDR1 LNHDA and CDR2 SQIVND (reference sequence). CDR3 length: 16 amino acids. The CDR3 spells CASSIEGLANTGELFF. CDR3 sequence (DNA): TGTGCCAGTAGTATAGAAGGCCTAGCGAACACCGGGGAGCTGTTTTTT.

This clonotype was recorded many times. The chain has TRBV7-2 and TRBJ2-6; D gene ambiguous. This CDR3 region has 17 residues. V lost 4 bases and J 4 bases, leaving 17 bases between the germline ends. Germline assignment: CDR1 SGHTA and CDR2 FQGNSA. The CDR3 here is CASSYYLGVGGANVLTF. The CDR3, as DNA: TGTGCCAGCAGCTACTACCTGGGTGTAGGGGGGGCCAACGTCCTGACTTTC. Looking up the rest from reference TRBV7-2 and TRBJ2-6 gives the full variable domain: GAGVSQSPSNKVTEKGKDVELRCDPISGHTALYWYRQSLGQGLEFLIYFQGNSAPDKSGLPSDRFSAERTGGSVSTLTIQRTQQEDSAVYLCASSYYLGVGGANVLTFGAGSRLTVL.

Here the CDR3 reads CASSNGQGFTDTQYF. CDR3 sequence (DNA): TGCGCCAGCAGCAATGGACAGGGGTTCACAGATACGCAGTATTTT. This chain links TRBV4-1 with TRBJ2-3; 9 bases agree with TRBD1. CDR3 length equals 15 residues. Trimming cost V 5 bases and J 2 bases; bases outside gene matches: 5. The V gene's germline CDR1 is MGHRA and CDR2 YSYEKL.

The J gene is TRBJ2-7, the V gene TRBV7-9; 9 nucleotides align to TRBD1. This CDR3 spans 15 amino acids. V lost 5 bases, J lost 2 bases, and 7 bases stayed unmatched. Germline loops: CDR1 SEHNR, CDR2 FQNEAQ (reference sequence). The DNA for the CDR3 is TGTGCCAGCAGCCGGGGCGGACAGGGGACCTACGAGCAGTACTTC. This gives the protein CASSRGGQGTYEQYF.

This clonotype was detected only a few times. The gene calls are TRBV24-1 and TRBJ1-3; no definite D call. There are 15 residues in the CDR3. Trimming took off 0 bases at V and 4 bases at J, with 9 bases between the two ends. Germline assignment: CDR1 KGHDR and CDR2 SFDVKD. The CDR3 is CATSDLGKAGNTIYF. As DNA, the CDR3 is TGTGCCACCAGTGATTTGGGGAAAGCAGGAAACACCATATATTTT.